The TCR beta chain under discussion was sequenced for a study of cytomegalovirus exposure and HLA in healthy donors. Study-level points and caveats: Highly shared sequence variants in one cluster were likely a sequencing artifact. There were some public TCRs occurring in many donors, but most TCR sequences were rare. Researchers catalogued 150 or so TCR beta chains as cytomegalovirus-associated.

The germline CDR1 and CDR2 sequences are SNHLY and FYNNEI. The V end lost 7 bases, the J end lost 7 bases, and 9 bases lay between the germline ends. The CDR3 runs 11 residues. Turning to this clone: Its antigen is unidentified.

Primers included in the PCR were 60 Vbeta and 13 Jbeta primers. Libraries were prepared by immunoSEQ multiplex PCR; TCRdb keeps only in-frame clonotypes and omits some of them. Of 75,000 to 80,000 clones in the sample, 78% were seen once. These donors, healthy bone marrow donors, were studied. The receptor comes from a woman in her 40s in good health and CMV-seropositive. The sample taken for sequencing was PBMCs. The rearrangement links TRBV2 to TRBJ2-3; no clear D. CDR3: CASTGIHTQYF. CDR3 bases: TGTGCCAGCACCGGTATTCATACGCAGTATTTT.